This passage covers 2 T cell receptor beta chains from one sample sequenced in a study of T-cell reconstitution after alpha-beta-depleted transplantation in children. Unique molecular identifiers were used in preparing the TCRbeta library. TCRdb ran MiXCR on the PCR reads and lists one entry per CDR3 protein. The sample yields about 90,000 distinct CDR3 sequences, approximately 9.2% seen once. Sample: PBMCs from the stem cell graft donor, taken from the stem cell graft. The receptors derive from a human donor who donated a stem cell graft to a child with congenital amegakaryocytic thrombocytopenia.

In this sample, this clonotype turned up many times. V usage is TRBV4-3 and J usage is TRBJ1-3; D not certain. Trimming left V 1 base short and J 0 bases short, with 10 bases between. CDR1 LGHNA and CDR2 YSLEER come from the germline V gene. The CDR3 runs to 16 residues. The CDR3, as DNA: TGCGCCAGCAGCCAAGGACTTTTAAGCTCTGGAAACACCATATATTTT. Amino acids: CASSQGLLSSGNTIYF.

This clonotype appeared many times. The rearrangement joins TRBV25-1 to TRBJ2-6; D gene uncertain. Trimming cost V 10 bases and J 0 bases, with 19 bases left between them. This CDR3 is built from 17 residues. From germline, CDR1 is MGHDK and CDR2 SYGVNS. CDR3 protein: CATLSLGFGSGANVLTF. CDR3 nucleotides: TGTGCCACCTTGAGTCTTGGTTTTGGCTCTGGGGCCAACGTCCTGACTTTC. The variable domain in full, completed from reference TRBV25-1 and TRBJ2-6, reads EADIYQTPRYLVIGTGKKITLECSQTMGHDKMYWYQQDPGMELHLIHYSYGVNSTEKGDLSSESTVSRIRTEHFPLTLESARPSHTSQYLCATLSLGFGSGANVLTFGAGSRLTVL.